Below are 19 T cell receptor beta chains sequenced from a single sample in a study of blood T cell repertoires in COVID-19. The assay was immunoSEQ multiplex PCR, and TCRdb's table has in-frame clones only and misses some. The sample includes 100,000 to 150,000 clones, 65% to 85% of them seen just once. Input material: peripheral blood. These receptors came from a young man with COVID-19, enrolled during active disease.

This clone was counted at least ten times. Different DNA sequences within this sample yield the same CDR3. The chain combines TRBV11-2 with TRBJ2-2; TRBD1 aligns across 10 bases. The germline V gene encodes CDR1 SGHAT and CDR2 FQNNGV. The CDR3 is 15 amino acids. The V and J ends lost 0 bases and 5 bases, in that order; junction bases with no gene match: 0. This CDR3 is CASSLEGQGTGELFF. The DNA of the CDR3 is TGTGCCAGCAGCTTAGAGGGACAGGGGACCGGGGAGCTGTTTTTT.

The J gene is TRBJ2-5, the V gene TRBV7-7; TRBD2 is a possible D gene (6 bases). Germline V gene lookup returns CDR1 SSHAT and CDR2 FNYEAQ (reference sequence). The CDR3 totals 12 residues. CDR3 sequence reads: CASGPGWETQYF. For the CDR3, the DNA is TGTGCTAGCGGTCCAGGGTGGGAGACCCAGTACTTC.

The rearrangement uses TRBV9 and TRBJ2-7, with TRBD1 identical over 11 bases. The germline CDR1 and CDR2 sequences are SGDLS and YYNGEE. V was pared by 0 bases and J by 2 bases, with 4 bases of the junction left unmatched. The CDR3 is 16 residues long. The CDR3 reads CASSVAGQGGAYEQYF. As DNA, the CDR3 is TGTGCCAGCAGCGTAGCGGGACAGGGGGGGGCCTACGAGCAGTACTTC.

The genes are TRBV11-2 and TRBJ1-4; D not resolved. V was cut by 3 bases and J by 1 base, with 6 bases left in between. The CDR3 contains 14 residues. CDR1 and CDR2 from the germline V gene are SGHAT and FQNNGV. Here the CDR3 DNA reads TGTGCCAGCAGCTTCCCGGGAACTAATGAAAAACTGTTTTTT. This translates into CASSFPGTNEKLFF.

The chain carries TRBV19 and TRBJ1-5; D perhaps matches TRBD1 (5 bases). Germline values: CDR1 LNHDA, CDR2 SQIVND (reference sequence). This CDR3 has 15 amino acids. V was shortened by 7 bases and J by 7 bases, with 20 bases between the two germline ends. The DNA for the CDR3 is TGTGCCAGTACCGGGACCCGGGGGTGGGGGCAGCCCCAGCATTTT. Translating gives CASTGTRGWGQPQHF.

This sequence joins TRBV7-2 and TRBJ2-3, with TRBD1 as a possible D gene (5 bases). V lost 5 bases and J 5 bases, leaving 17 bases between the germline ends. Germline V gene data show CDR1 as SGHTA and CDR2 as FQGNSA. The CDR3 extends over 15 amino acids. CDR3 sequence: CASSPQWGQEDTQYF. The CDR3 nucleotides are TGTGCCAGCAGCCCTCAGTGGGGCCAGGAAGATACGCAGTATTTT. Using reference TRBV7-2 and TRBJ2-3 for the parts outside the CDR3, the full variable domain is GAGVSQSPSNKVTEKGKDVELRCDPISGHTALYWYRQSLGQGLEFLIYFQGNSAPDKSGLPSDRFSAERTGGSVSTLTIQRTQQEDSAVYLCASSPQWGQEDTQYFGPGTRLTVL.

V and J are TRBV19 and TRBJ2-1; 9 bases align to TRBD2. The CDR3 runs to 16 residues. CDR1 LNHDA and CDR2 SQIVND come from the germline V gene (reference sequence). V lost 7 bases to trimming and J lost 7 bases; unmatched junction nucleotides: 14. The CDR3 loop is CASNGWTSVGGNEQFF. Written as DNA, the CDR3 is TGTGCCAGTAACGGCTGGACTAGCGTCGGGGGTAATGAGCAGTTCTTC. Together with reference TRBV19 and TRBJ2-1, the CDR3 gives the full variable domain: DGGITQSPKYLFRKEGQNVTLSCEQNLNHDAMYWYRQDPGQGLRLIYYSQIVNDFQKGDIAEGYSVSREKKESFPLTVTSAQKNPTAFYLCASNGWTSVGGNEQFFGPGTRLTVL.

V and J are TRBV28 and TRBJ2-7; 10 bases map to TRBD1. The length of the CDR3 is 16 residues. In germline, CDR1 is MDHEN, CDR2 SYDVKM. Trimming cost V 6 bases and J 2 bases; bases outside gene matches: 10. The CDR3 loop reads CASRPLPGTGAYEQYF. The DNA for the CDR3 is TGTGCCAGCAGACCCCTCCCAGGGACAGGGGCCTACGAGCAGTACTTC.

The sample holds a few counts of this clone. The genes are TRBV18 and TRBJ2-1; 12 bases agree with TRBD2. Germline values: CDR1 KGHSH, CDR2 LQKENI. V gave up 3 bases and J gave up 6 bases; unmatched junction bases: 3. The length of the CDR3 is 15 residues. CDR3 in amino acids: CASSPSGLAGNEQFF. The DNA for the CDR3 is TGTGCCAGCTCACCCTCGGGACTAGCGGGCAATGAGCAGTTCTTC.

This clone was observed a handful of times. This rearrangement joins TRBV7-9 to TRBJ2-7, with 10 bases lining up with TRBD1. Unmatched junction bases numbered 8, after V lost 5 bases and J lost 4 bases. This CDR3 is 15 amino acids long. Per germline, CDR1 SEHNR and CDR2 FQNEAQ (reference sequence). This CDR3 is CASSPTGTGAYEQYF. CDR3 DNA sequence: TGTGCCAGCAGCCCGACCGGGACAGGGGCATACGAGCAGTACTTC.

The rearrangement links TRBV27 to TRBJ1-5; D is undetermined. Germline CDR1 reads MNHEY; CDR2 reads SMNVEV (reference sequence). V shed 4 bases and J shed 0 bases, with 7 bases lying between them. The CDR3 loop spans 14 amino acids. The CDR3 nucleotides are TGTGCCAGCAGTTCGGGGTATAGCAATCAGCCCCAGCATTTT. Protein sequence: CASSSGYSNQPQHF.

The V and J genes are TRBV28 and TRBJ1-1, with D unclear. Germline V gene lookup returns CDR1 MDHEN and CDR2 SYDVKM. The CDR3 is 15 amino acids. The V end lost 3 bases, the J end lost 0 bases, and 11 bases lay between the germline ends. CDR3 in DNA: TGTGCCAGCAGTTTTTTCGCAGACATGAACACTGAAGCTTTCTTT. It is translated as CASSFFADMNTEAFF.

The chain carries TRBV18 and TRBJ2-3, with D hard to call. The CDR3 contains 16 residues. Germline lookup yields CDR1 KGHSH and CDR2 LQKENI. The ends were cut back, 3 bases at V and 0 bases at J, with 13 bases in the middle. CDR3 protein: CASSPSFRSSTDTQYF. CDR3 nucleotides: TGTGCCAGCTCACCGTCTTTTCGGTCTAGCACAGATACGCAGTATTTT.

Only one count was recorded for this clone. The V gene is TRBV7-9, the J gene TRBJ2-3; no firm D call. The CDR3 has 15 residues. V dropped 1 base and J dropped 0 bases, with 8 bases sitting between them. Germline assignment: CDR1 SEHNR and CDR2 FQNEAQ (reference sequence). The CDR3 DNA is TGTGCCAGCAGCTTAGGTGTAGAGAGCACAGATACGCAGTATTTT. Encoded protein: CASSLGVESTDTQYF.

This rearrangement joins TRBV13 to TRBJ2-3; the D gene is possibly TRBD2 (5 bases). The CDR3 consists of 13 residues. Trimming shortened V by 5 bases and J by 6 bases, and 12 bases separated the two germline ends. Germline V lookup: CDR1 PRHDT, CDR2 FYEKMQ (reference sequence). The CDR3 loop reads CASSHRDYDTQYF. CDR3 bases: TGTGCCAGCAGCCACCGGGATTACGATACGCAGTATTTT.

V gene TRBV6-5 combines with J gene TRBJ2-3; D is uncertain. This CDR3 has 16 residues. The V gene lost 0 bases and the J gene lost 2 bases, with 12 bases spanning the gap. Per the germline V gene, CDR1 is MNHEY and CDR2 is SVGAGI. In DNA, the CDR3 is TGTGCCAGCAGTTACTCGAATTCCCACAACACAGATACGCAGTATTTT. Translating it yields CASSYSNSHNTDTQYF.

In DNA, the CDR3 is TGTGCCAGCAAGGGATTTGGGACTAGCGTACACAATGAGCAGTTCTTC. Encoded protein: CASKGFGTSVHNEQFF. The chain carries TRBV5-8 and TRBJ2-1, with TRBD2 matching over 10 bases. Losses at the gene ends were 6 bases for V and 5 bases for J; bases not matched to a gene: 11. CDR3 length: 16 amino acids. Germline CDR1 is SGHTS and CDR2 is YDEGEE.

The CDR3 sequence: CASSLGDTPSYNSPLHF. CDR3 DNA: TGTGCCAGCAGCTTGGGAGACACTCCCTCCTATAATTCACCCCTCCACTTT. The rearrangement joins TRBV7-2 to TRBJ1-6; unclear D gene. The CDR3 extends over 17 amino acids. V was shortened by 3 bases and J by 0 bases, with 12 bases between the two germline ends. Germline V gives CDR1 SGHTA, CDR2 FQGNSA.

V and J are TRBV28 and TRBJ2-1; 9 nucleotides align to TRBD1. Looked up from germline, CDR1 is MDHEN and CDR2 is SYDVKM. With 6 bases clipped from V and 2 bases from J, the junction kept 5 bases outside the gene matches. The CDR3 has 15 residues. The CDR3 sequence is CASRTGTGPYNEQFF. CDR3 nucleotides: TGTGCCAGCAGAACCGGGACAGGGCCCTACAATGAGCAGTTCTTC.